A selection of T cell receptor beta chains follows, all from one sample in a study of blood T cell repertoires in COVID-19. Only in-frame clones appear in the TCRdb table, and some are missing; sequencing was by immunoSEQ multiplex PCR. In the table there are around 51,000 clones, less than 95% of which are singletons. The sample was peripheral blood. Receptors were obtained from a man between 65 and 85 years old with acute or convalescent COVID-19. Both conserved end residues are part of each CDR3. The order of the fields is clone size, J gene, D gene, V gene, CDR3 protein, CDR3 DNA. D genes are given only for firm matches. Not all rows give a size; the values are once, few, many and, for expanded clones, a class.

abundance: .
j_gene: TRBJ1-4
d_gene: TRBD1
v_gene: TRBV9
CDR3aa: CASSLRQGTNEKLFF
CDR3nt: TGTGCCAGCAGCCTAAGACAGGGGACTAATGAAAAACTGTTTTTT

abundance: .
j_gene: TRBJ1-3
d_gene: .
v_gene: TRBV11-3
CDR3aa: CASTPPGLSGNTIYF
CDR3nt: TGTGCCAGCACACCCCCAGGGCTCTCTGGAAACACCATATATTTT

abundance: .
j_gene: TRBJ1-1
d_gene: .
v_gene: TRBV9
CDR3aa: CASSVEDTLPTEAFF
CDR3nt: TGTGCCAGCAGCGTAGAGGACACTTTGCCCACTGAAGCTTTCTTT

abundance: .
j_gene: TRBJ1-5
d_gene: TRBD1
v_gene: TRBV27
CDR3aa: CASRPTGQGAGQPQHF
CDR3nt: TGTGCCAGCAGGCCCACCGGACAGGGGGCGGGTCAGCCCCAGCATTTT

abundance: .
j_gene: TRBJ2-7
d_gene: TRBD1
v_gene: TRBV19
CDR3aa: CASSIGQGTSYEQYF
CDR3nt: TGTGCCAGTAGTATAGGACAGGGGACCTCCTACGAGCAGTACTTC

abundance: .
j_gene: TRBJ1-4
d_gene: TRBD1
v_gene: TRBV27
CDR3aa: CASSPYRGDEKLFF
CDR3nt: TGTGCCAGCAGTCCCTACAGGGGGGATGAAAAACTGTTTTTT

abundance: once
j_gene: TRBJ2-1
d_gene: TRBD1
v_gene: TRBV19
CDR3aa: CASSIDFGGGDRGYNEQFF
CDR3nt: TGTGCCAGTAGTATAGATTTTGGAGGGGGGGACAGGGGTTACAATGAGCAGTTCTTC

abundance: .
j_gene: TRBJ2-1
d_gene: .
v_gene: TRBV12-3/TRBV12-4
CDR3aa: CASTHSNEQFF
CDR3nt: TGTGCCAGCACCCACAGTAATGAGCAGTTCTTC

abundance: .
j_gene: TRBJ2-2
d_gene: .
v_gene: TRBV2
CDR3aa: CASSERQSNTGELFF
CDR3nt: TGTGCCAGCAGTGAACGACAGTCGAACACCGGGGAGCTGTTTTTT

abundance: .
j_gene: TRBJ2-5
d_gene: TRBD1
v_gene: TRBV7-2
CDR3aa: CASSTGQFQETQYF
CDR3nt: TGTGCCAGCAGCACGGGACAGTTCCAAGAGACCCAGTACTTC

abundance: .
j_gene: TRBJ2-3
d_gene: TRBD1
v_gene: TRBV13
CDR3aa: CASSPRNRQGMGTDTQYF
CDR3nt: TGTGCCAGCAGCCCCCGAAATAGACAGGGGATGGGCACAGATACGCAGTATTTT

abundance: .
j_gene: TRBJ2-2
d_gene: .
v_gene: TRBV7-3
CDR3aa: CASSLIPMGLGTGELFF
CDR3nt: TGTGCCAGCAGCTTAATTCCTATGGGGCTCGGCACCGGGGAGCTGTTTTTT

abundance: .
j_gene: TRBJ1-2
d_gene: .
v_gene: TRBV25-1
CDR3aa: CASSISGDFYYGYTF
CDR3nt: TGTGCCAGCAGCATAAGCGGGGATTTTTACTATGGCTACACCTTC

abundance: .
j_gene: TRBJ2-1
d_gene: .
v_gene: TRBV27
CDR3aa: CASSKQGSSYNEQFF
CDR3nt: TGTGCCAGCAGTAAACAGGGAAGCTCCTACAATGAGCAGTTCTTC

abundance: .
j_gene: TRBJ2-7
d_gene: .
v_gene: TRBV6-6
CDR3aa: CASREYPTGSYEQYF
CDR3nt: TGTGCCAGCAGGGAGTACCCTACAGGGTCCTACGAGCAGTACTTC

abundance: .
j_gene: TRBJ2-4
d_gene: TRBD1
v_gene: TRBV6-2/TRBV6-3
CDR3aa: CASSPSRDSLPKNIQYF
CDR3nt: TGTGCCAGCAGCCCCTCCCGGGACAGCCTCCCCAAAAACATTCAGTACTTC

abundance: .
j_gene: TRBJ1-2
d_gene: .
v_gene: TRBV7-2
CDR3aa: CASTKRGLKNSGYTF
CDR3nt: TGTGCCAGCACTAAAAGGGGCCTTAAAAATTCTGGCTACACCTTC

abundance: .
j_gene: TRBJ2-2
d_gene: TRBD2
v_gene: TRBV7-3
CDR3aa: CASSPRTGLNTGELFF
CDR3nt: TGTGCCAGCAGCCCAAGGACGGGACTAAACACCGGGGAGCTGTTTTTT

abundance: .
j_gene: TRBJ2-1
d_gene: .
v_gene: TRBV4-1
CDR3aa: CASSHMRVNYNEQFF
CDR3nt: TGCGCCAGCAGCCACATGAGGGTTAACTACAATGAGCAGTTCTTC

abundance: .
j_gene: TRBJ2-3
d_gene: TRBD2
v_gene: TRBV7-2
CDR3aa: CASSTRALAGAPTQYF
CDR3nt: TGTGCCAGCAGCACGAGGGCACTAGCGGGGGCTCCTACGCAGTATTTT

abundance: .
j_gene: TRBJ1-1
d_gene: .
v_gene: TRBV5-1
CDR3aa: CASSTYERAEAFF
CDR3nt: TGCGCCAGCAGCACCTACGAGAGGGCTGAAGCTTTCTTT

abundance: .
j_gene: TRBJ1-5
d_gene: TRBD1
v_gene: TRBV18
CDR3aa: CASSPPDRGRDQPQHF
CDR3nt: TGTGCCAGCTCACCTCCGGACAGGGGGCGCGACCAGCCCCAGCATTTT

abundance: .
j_gene: TRBJ1-4
d_gene: .
v_gene: TRBV7-6
CDR3aa: CASSLVLSGDEKLFF
CDR3nt: TGTGCCAGCAGCTTAGTCCTGTCAGGGGATGAAAAACTGTTTTTT

abundance: .
j_gene: TRBJ1-6
d_gene: .
v_gene: TRBV28
CDR3aa: CASSSFAGARENSPLHF
CDR3nt: TGTGCCAGCAGTTCTTTCGCCGGGGCCCGGGAGAATTCACCCCTCCACTTT

abundance: .
j_gene: TRBJ2-2
d_gene: TRBD1
v_gene: TRBV5-4
CDR3aa: CASSRGTGGTGELFF
CDR3nt: TGTGCCAGCAGCCGGGGGACAGGGGGGACCGGGGAGCTGTTTTTT

abundance: once
j_gene: TRBJ2-7
d_gene: .
v_gene: TRBV7-4
CDR3aa: CASSSIWQGIAAYEQYF
CDR3nt: TGTGCCAGCAGCTCTATCTGGCAGGGCATAGCGGCCTACGAGCAGTACTTC

abundance: .
j_gene: TRBJ2-6
d_gene: .
v_gene: TRBV27
CDR3aa: CAVRGSGANVLTF
CDR3nt: TGTGCCGTTAGGGGCTCTGGGGCCAACGTCCTGACTTTC

abundance: .
j_gene: TRBJ2-3
d_gene: .
v_gene: TRBV24-1
CDR3aa: CATSDSTDRRPQYF
CDR3nt: TGTGCCACCAGTGATTCTACTGACAGGCGTCCGCAGTATTTT

abundance: .
j_gene: TRBJ2-1
d_gene: TRBD2
v_gene: TRBV7-2
CDR3aa: CASSSQRGAYNEQFF
CDR3nt: TGTGCCAGCAGCTCCCAGCGGGGGGCATACAATGAGCAGTTCTTC

abundance: few
j_gene: TRBJ1-3
d_gene: .
v_gene: TRBV4-3
CDR3aa: CASSQGVGSTSGNTIYF
CDR3nt: TGCGCCAGCAGCCAAGGGGTCGGGAGTACCTCTGGAAACACCATATATTTT

abundance: .
j_gene: TRBJ1-2
d_gene: .
v_gene: TRBV25-1
CDR3aa: CASSEIGGQGYYGYTF
CDR3nt: TGTGCCAGCAGTGAAATCGGTGGGCAGGGCTACTATGGCTACACCTTC

abundance: .
j_gene: TRBJ2-7
d_gene: .
v_gene: TRBV6-5
CDR3aa: CASSPTGYYEQYF
CDR3nt: TGTGCCAGCAGCCCGACAGGCTACTACGAGCAGTACTTC

abundance: .
j_gene: TRBJ2-2
d_gene: .
v_gene: TRBV18
CDR3aa: CASAADPSGELFF
CDR3nt: TGTGCCAGCGCAGCGGATCCCTCCGGGGAGCTGTTTTTT

abundance: .
j_gene: TRBJ2-1
d_gene: TRBD2
v_gene: TRBV6-2/TRBV6-3
CDR3aa: CASSYDAGGFYEQFF
CDR3nt: TGTGCCAGCAGTTATGACGCGGGGGGGTTTTATGAGCAGTTCTTC

abundance: .
j_gene: TRBJ2-3
d_gene: TRBD1
v_gene: TRBV19
CDR3aa: CASSDRGRADTQYF
CDR3nt: TGTGCCAGTAGCGACAGGGGCCGGGCAGATACGCAGTATTTT

abundance: .
j_gene: TRBJ1-6
d_gene: .
v_gene: TRBV9
CDR3aa: CASSPRVDNSPLHF
CDR3nt: TGTGCCAGCAGCCCGAGGGTGGATAATTCACCCCTCCACTTT

abundance: .
j_gene: TRBJ2-1
d_gene: TRBD2
v_gene: TRBV11-3
CDR3aa: CASSTRLAGGRNEQFF
CDR3nt: TGTGCCAGCAGCACCAGACTAGCGGGGGGGCGTAATGAGCAGTTCTTC

abundance: .
j_gene: TRBJ1-5
d_gene: .
v_gene: TRBV21-1
CDR3aa: CASRRKDGTGYCQPQHF
CDR3nt: TGTGCCAGCAGGAGGAAAGACGGGACAGGGTATTGTCAGCCCCAGCATTTT

abundance: .
j_gene: TRBJ1-4
d_gene: TRBD1
v_gene: TRBV5-1
CDR3aa: CASGATGSDEKLFF
CDR3nt: TGCGCCAGCGGGGCGACAGGGAGTGATGAAAAACTGTTTTTT

abundance: .
j_gene: TRBJ1-4
d_gene: .
v_gene: TRBV27
CDR3aa: CASSLSWSPTNEKLFF
CDR3nt: TGTGCCAGCAGTTTATCTTGGAGCCCAACTAATGAAAAACTGTTTTTT

abundance: .
j_gene: TRBJ1-2
d_gene: TRBD1
v_gene: TRBV11-1
CDR3aa: CASSFSGGKDYGYTF
CDR3nt: TGTGCCAGCAGCTTCTCAGGGGGCAAGGACTATGGCTACACCTTC

abundance: .
j_gene: TRBJ2-1
d_gene: .
v_gene: TRBV11-2
CDR3aa: CASTKNGQFLQFF
CDR3nt: TGTGCCAGCACGAAGAATGGGCAGTTCTTACAGTTCTTC

abundance: .
j_gene: TRBJ2-7
d_gene: .
v_gene: TRBV3-1/TRBV3-2
CDR3aa: CASSQDSRYEQYF
CDR3nt: TGTGCCAGCAGCCAAGATTCGCGCTACGAGCAGTACTTC

abundance: once
j_gene: TRBJ1-5
d_gene: .
v_gene: TRBV7-9
CDR3aa: CASSLEGGREPQHF
CDR3nt: TGTGCCAGCAGCTTAGAGGGGGGGCGGGAGCCCCAGCATTTT

abundance: .
j_gene: TRBJ1-5
d_gene: .
v_gene: TRBV6-2/TRBV6-3
CDR3aa: CASSYSTGSGNQPQHF
CDR3nt: TGTGCCAGCAGTTACTCGACCGGGTCCGGCAATCAGCCCCAGCATTTT

abundance: .
j_gene: TRBJ1-6
d_gene: .
v_gene: TRBV12-3/TRBV12-4
CDR3aa: CASSGGSSPLHF
CDR3nt: TGTGCCAGCTCGGGGGGTAGTTCACCCCTCCACTTT

abundance: .
j_gene: TRBJ1-2
d_gene: .
v_gene: TRBV19
CDR3aa: CASSILGGRGYGYTF
CDR3nt: TGTGCCAGTAGTATCTTGGGGGGACGGGGCTATGGCTACACCTTC

abundance: .
j_gene: TRBJ1-6
d_gene: .
v_gene: TRBV4-2
CDR3aa: CASSQDWGGGAGSPLHF
CDR3nt: TGTGCCAGCAGCCAAGATTGGGGAGGGGGGGCCGGTTCACCCCTCCACTTT

abundance: .
j_gene: TRBJ2-5
d_gene: .
v_gene: TRBV5-6
CDR3aa: CASTPSPGETQYF
CDR3nt: TGTGCCAGCACCCCCTCACCGGGGGAGACCCAGTACTTC

abundance: .
j_gene: TRBJ1-1
d_gene: .
v_gene: TRBV9
CDR3aa: CASSARVGGRITEAFF
CDR3nt: TGTGCCAGCAGCGCCCGGGTGGGGGGGCGAATCACTGAAGCTTTCTTT

abundance: .
j_gene: TRBJ1-1
d_gene: .
v_gene: TRBV10-3
CDR3aa: CATGRGLNTEAFF
CDR3nt: TGTGCCACGGGGCGGGGACTGAACACTGAAGCTTTCTTT

abundance: .
j_gene: TRBJ2-3
d_gene: TRBD2
v_gene: TRBV9
CDR3aa: CASSALGQRGSTDTQYF
CDR3nt: TGTGCCAGCAGCGCCCTGGGCCAGCGGGGAAGCACAGATACGCAGTATTTT

abundance: .
j_gene: TRBJ2-5
d_gene: .
v_gene: TRBV6-6
CDR3aa: CASSWTAQETQYF
CDR3nt: TGTGCCAGCAGTTGGACAGCCCAAGAGACCCAGTACTTC

abundance: once
j_gene: TRBJ2-7
d_gene: TRBD2
v_gene: TRBV6-8
CDR3aa: CASSDERGGADEQYF
CDR3nt: TGTGCCAGCAGTGATGAGCGGGGGGGCGCCGACGAGCAGTACTTC

abundance: .
j_gene: TRBJ1-6
d_gene: TRBD1
v_gene: TRBV7-9
CDR3aa: CASSLLTGFDSPLHF
CDR3nt: TGTGCCAGCAGCCTCCTGACAGGGTTTGATTCACCCCTCCACTTT